This passage covers 2 T cell receptor beta chains from one sample sequenced in a study of T-cell memory formation after mild COVID-19. TCRdb independently ran MiXCR on the 5' RACE reads; one entry per CDR3 protein. The repertoire holds around 130,000 distinct CDR3 sequences, with around 15% as singletons. What was sequenced was PBMCs or a T cell subset sorted from them (not recorded which). Source of these receptors: an adult woman who had mild COVID-19 (a few samples of this study predate the infection). Cell type and time point are not known.

This clonotype was recorded many times. The chain uses TRBV4-1 and TRBJ2-1; possible D gene TRBD2, 7 bases. Germline V gene data show CDR1 as MGHRA and CDR2 as YSYEKL. The CDR3 loop spans 15 amino acids. Between the trimmed V and J ends, which lost 0 bases and 4 bases, there was a span of 10 bases. CDR3 residues: CASSQERGPYNEQFF. The CDR3 nucleotides are TGCGCCAGCAGCCAAGAGCGGGGGCCATACAATGAGCAGTTCTTC.

This CDR3 is CASSSTSGGSNEQFF. The CDR3 DNA follows: TGTGCCAGCAGCTCCACTAGCGGGGGGAGTAATGAGCAGTTCTTC. This chain links TRBV13 with TRBJ2-1; 12 nucleotides match TRBD2. Germline assignment: CDR1 PRHDT and CDR2 FYEKMQ (reference sequence). The length of the CDR3 is 15 residues. Losses at the gene ends were 4 bases for V and 7 bases for J; bases not matched to a gene: 5. The full variable domain, its missing parts supplied by reference TRBV13 and TRBJ2-1, is AAGVIQSPRHLIKEKRETATLKCYPIPRHDTVYWYQQGPGQDPQFLISFYEKMQSDKGSIPDRFSAQQFSDYHSELNMSSLELGDSALYFCASSSTSGGSNEQFFGPGTRLTVL.